This passage covers 15 T cell receptor beta chains from one sample sequenced in a study of blood T cell repertoires in COVID-19. TCRdb keeps only in-frame clones here, not all; method: immunoSEQ multiplex PCR. The sample includes tens of thousands of clones, approximately 86% of them seen just once. The sample taken for sequencing was peripheral blood. All receptors derive from a woman aged 55 to 70 with acute or convalescent COVID-19.

The chain combines TRBV4-2 with TRBJ2-3; tentative D call: TRBD2 (5 bases). This CDR3 contains 15 residues. Germline lookup yields CDR1 LGHNA and CDR2 YNFKEQ. V dropped 7 bases and J dropped 6 bases, with 20 bases sitting between them. The CDR3 DNA sequence: TGTGCCAGCACCGAAAGAGGGCTAGCCTCGGATACGCAGTATTTT. It yields the protein CASTERGLASDTQYF.

The chain combines TRBV5-1 with TRBJ1-2; TRBD1 is a possible D gene (6 bases). Looked up from germline, CDR1 is SGHRS and CDR2 is YFSETQ. Trimming shortened V by 5 bases and J by 8 bases, and 13 bases separated the two germline ends. The CDR3 runs to 12 residues. CDR3: CASSAGGNGYTF. The CDR3 DNA sequence: TGCGCCAGCAGTGCTGGGGGCAACGGCTACACCTTC.

The rearrangement links TRBV2 to TRBJ2-3; perhaps TRBD2 as D (6 bases). Trimming shortened V by 2 bases and J by 4 bases, and 13 bases separated the two germline ends. CDR1 and CDR2 from the germline V gene are SNHLY and FYNNEI. The CDR3 runs 15 residues. CDR3 sequence reads: CASSESEGSADTQYF. The CDR3 DNA follows: TGTGCCAGCAGTGAATCGGAGGGCTCCGCAGATACGCAGTATTTT.

The chain links TRBV9 to TRBJ2-7, with TRBD1 matching 9 bases. CDR1 and CDR2 from the germline V gene are SGDLS and YYNGEE. There are 11 residues in the CDR3. V shed 0 bases, J shed 11 bases, and the junction held 0 bases outside the gene matches. This CDR3 reads CASSVGTGEYF. The CDR3 region has the DNA TGTGCCAGCAGCGTAGGGACAGGGGAGTACTTC.

This chain links TRBV6-5 with TRBJ1-1, with D possibly being TRBD1 (6 bases). This CDR3 contains 14 residues. Germline loops: CDR1 MNHEY, CDR2 SVGAGI. V was pared by 9 bases and J by 11 bases, with 25 bases between. CDR3: CASQPGGRTESAFF. DNA of the CDR3: TGTGCCAGTCAACCCGGGGGGCGTACCGAAAGTGCTTTCTTT.

The chain carries TRBV4-1 and TRBJ2-5; 12 bases match TRBD2. V shed 0 bases and J 5 bases; nucleotides not matched to a gene: 13. Per germline, CDR1 MGHRA and CDR2 YSYEKL. The CDR3 contains 19 residues. The CDR3 region is CASSQDLSLAGGREETQYF. Written as DNA, the CDR3 is TGCGCCAGCAGCCAAGATCTCTCGCTAGCGGGAGGGCGGGAGGAGACCCAGTACTTC.

The sample holds one count of this clone. The V and J genes are TRBV5-1 and TRBJ2-1, with 7 bases lining up with TRBD1. The CDR3 covers 13 residues. Germline lookup yields CDR1 SGHRS and CDR2 YFSETQ. Germline trimming cut 3 bases from V and 9 bases from J; bases unmatched to any gene: 6. Written as DNA, the CDR3 is TGCGCCAGCAGCTGGCTAGGGGGCGGTGAGCAGTTCTTC. Translating it yields CASSWLGGGEQFF.

This chain uses TRBV6-5 with TRBJ1-3, with a weak D call TRBD1 (5 bases). The V end was cut by 2 bases, the J end by 4 bases, with 12 bases between. Germline V gene sequence: CDR1 MNHEY, CDR2 SVGAGI. There are 15 residues in the CDR3. This chain's CDR3 is CASSYQGTRGNTIYF. The DNA of the CDR3 is TGTGCCAGCAGTTACCAAGGGACTCGCGGAAACACCATATATTTT.

The chain links TRBV5-1 to TRBJ2-7, with TRBD1 matching over 11 bases. J was trimmed by 6 bases and V by 3 bases; bases with no gene match: 8. The CDR3 contains 15 residues. The germline CDR1 and CDR2 sequences are SGHRS and YFSETQ. The CDR3 coding sequence is TGCGCCAGCAGCTCGCGGACAGGGGGCCTCGGCGAGCAGTACTTC. Amino acids: CASSSRTGGLGEQYF.

The chain couples TRBV5-1 to TRBJ2-2, with D possibly matching TRBD2 (7 bases). CDR1 is SGHRS, CDR2 YFSETQ, per germline. Trimming removed 0 bases at V and 7 bases at J, with 16 bases between. The CDR3 totals 16 residues. CDR3 in amino acids: CASSLAGGGQDGELFF. DNA for the CDR3: TGCGCCAGCAGCTTGGCTGGGGGGGGCCAGGACGGGGAGCTGTTTTTT.

This sequence joins TRBV25-1 and TRBJ1-1, with unresolved D. Trimming left V 2 bases short and J 2 bases short, with 9 bases between. Germline V CDR1 and CDR2: MGHDK, SYGVNS. The CDR3 covers 14 residues. DNA for the CDR3: TGTGCCAGCAGTGAAGGTCGGGGAAACACTGAAGCTTTCTTT. Its translation is CASSEGRGNTEAFF.

V and J are TRBV6-5 and TRBJ1-2; no definite D call. This CDR3 is 15 amino acids long. Trimming removed 5 bases from V and 4 bases from J, with 17 bases in between. Germline CDR1 and CDR2: MNHEY and SVGAGI. The CDR3 sequence: CASSQTPPRSYGYTF. The CDR3 DNA reads as TGTGCCAGCAGTCAAACTCCTCCTAGGAGCTATGGCTACACCTTC.

The chain has TRBV19 and TRBJ1-5, with no clear D. Per germline, CDR1 LNHDA and CDR2 SQIVND (reference sequence). CDR3 size: 15 residues. Between the trimmed V and J ends, which lost 2 bases and 4 bases, there was a span of 12 bases. CDR3 amino acids: CASSIPGLRNQPQHF. The CDR3 DNA reads as TGTGCCAGTAGTATACCCGGACTGAGAAATCAGCCCCAGCATTTT.

The chain combines TRBV5-1 with TRBJ1-2; 8 bases are a match to TRBD1. CDR1 is SGHRS, CDR2 YFSETQ, per germline. V shed 3 bases, J shed 0 bases, and the junction held 10 bases outside the gene matches. CDR3 length: 17 residues. This chain's CDR3 is CASSSGQAILANYGYTF. The CDR3 bases are TGCGCCAGCAGCTCGGGACAGGCAATCTTAGCTAACTATGGCTACACCTTC.

J is TRBJ1-2 and V is TRBV28, with unresolved D. Trimming left V 8 bases short and J 5 bases short, with 33 bases between. CDR3 size: 19 residues. CDR1 MDHEN and CDR2 SYDVKM come from the germline V gene. The CDR3 nucleotides are TGTGCCAGCCAACTACGCCTTCTCCCAACAAAAGAGGAGGAATATGGCTACACCTTC. Translation gives CASQLRLLPTKEEEYGYTF.